Below are 26 T cell receptor beta chains sequenced from a single sample in a study of T cell responses to AZD1222 COVID-19 vaccine. Sequencing was performed with immunoSEQ multiplex PCR; in TCRdb, only in-frame clones are kept and a portion is missing. This table has 100,000 to 150,000 clones, around 90% appearing once. The source material was peripheral blood, sampled on day 0 of AZD1222 vaccination. These receptors were taken from an adult in good health.

CDR3 sequence: CASSALAGVSYEQYF. The CDR3 DNA follows: TGTGCCAGCAGCGCCCTAGCGGGAGTATCGTACGAGCAGTACTTC. V and J are TRBV7-3 and TRBJ2-7, with 10 bases lining up with TRBD2. Losses at the gene ends were 5 bases for V and 4 bases for J; bases not matched to a gene: 8. The CDR3 consists of 15 residues. From germline, CDR1 is SGHTA and CDR2 FQGTGA.

J is TRBJ2-7 and V is TRBV7-2, with 7 positions matching TRBD1. V shed 4 bases and J 2 bases; nucleotides not matched to a gene: 14. The CDR3 extends over 17 amino acids. CDR1 is SGHTA and CDR2 is FQGNSA in the germline V gene. The CDR3 sequence is CASSSPHQGVMTYEQYF. In DNA form, the CDR3 reads TGTGCCAGCAGCTCCCCCCACCAGGGGGTAATGACCTACGAGCAGTACTTC.

The rearrangement joins TRBV9 to TRBJ2-1; 14 nucleotides match TRBD2. Germline CDR1 is SGDLS and CDR2 is YYNGEE. V shed 1 base, J shed 8 bases, and the junction held 17 bases outside the gene matches. CDR3 length: 20 residues. The CDR3 DNA follows: TGTGCCAGCAGCGTACTTAGTAGGACTAGCGGGAGGTACAATCACGATGAGCAGTTCTTC. Its protein is CASSVLSRTSGRYNHDEQFF.

V is TRBV3-1 (or the pseudogene TRBV3-2) and J is TRBJ2-7; tentative D call: TRBD1 (5 bases). The V gene lost 4 bases and the J gene lost 1 base, with 11 bases spanning the gap. This CDR3 is 14 amino acids long. Germline assignment: CDR1 LGHDT and CDR2 YNNKEL (reference sequence). CDR3 amino acids: CASSPQAESYEQYF. Written as DNA, the CDR3 is TGTGCCAGCAGCCCACAGGCGGAATCCTACGAGCAGTACTTC.

Only one count was recorded for this clone. The chain employs TRBV4-2 and TRBJ2-7, with a tentative D call TRBD2 (6 bases). Trimming removed 0 bases at V and 7 bases at J, with 10 bases between. The length of the CDR3 is 13 residues. Per germline, CDR1 LGHNA and CDR2 YNFKEQ. The CDR3 DNA reads TGTGCCAGCAGCCAAGATCGGGAGCGAGAGCAGTACTTC. Its translation is CASSQDREREQYF.

V gene TRBV20-1 combines with J gene TRBJ1-6, with TRBD1 matching over 8 bases. The junction had 11 bases not matched to a gene; V was cut back by 3 bases and J by 7 bases. The CDR3 extends over 16 amino acids. Per the germline V gene, CDR1 is DFQATT and CDR2 is SNEGSKA (reference sequence). This chain's CDR3 is CSASRTGHDLNSPLHF. In DNA form, the CDR3 reads TGCAGTGCTAGTAGGACAGGGCATGATTTGAATTCACCCCTCCACTTT.

The gene calls are TRBV6-2 or TRBV6-3 and TRBJ2-2; 8 bases match TRBD2. Germline trimming cut 2 bases from V and 7 bases from J; bases unmatched to any gene: 6. CDR1 and CDR2 from the germline V gene are MNHEY and SVGEGT. The CDR3 length is 15 residues. CDR3 coding DNA: TGTGCCAGCAGTTACCCCGGGAGGGCATACGGGGAGCTGTTTTTT. Residues: CASSYPGRAYGELFF.

A single count supports this clone. The chain has TRBV11-2 and TRBJ1-1, with TRBD1 matching over 7 bases. From germline, CDR1 is SGHAT and CDR2 FQNNGV. The CDR3 loop spans 17 amino acids. J gave up 0 bases and V 1 base, and 8 bases lay outside the gene matches. Written as DNA, the CDR3 is TGTGCCAGCAGCTTAGTACAGGGGCGTGCTCTGAACACTGAAGCTTTCTTT. This encodes CASSLVQGRALNTEAFF.

This clone was seen a few times. J is TRBJ1-1 and V is TRBV6-5; TRBD1 agrees at 7 bases. The V and J ends lost 2 bases and 1 base, in that order; junction bases with no gene match: 7. CDR3 length: 16 amino acids. Germline CDR1 reads MNHEY; CDR2 reads SVGAGI. The CDR3 is CASSYAAGGANTEAFF. For the CDR3, the DNA is TGTGCCAGCAGTTACGCCGCAGGGGGAGCGAACACTGAAGCTTTCTTT.

The chain carries TRBV7-2 and TRBJ2-5, with 13 bases aligning to TRBD2. The junction had 5 bases not matched to a gene; V was cut back by 3 bases and J by 7 bases. Per the germline V gene, CDR1 is SGHTA and CDR2 is FQGNSA. This CDR3 comprises 15 residues. Here the CDR3 DNA reads TGTGCCAGCAGCTTCGGACTAGCGGGAGCCGGGACCCAGTACTTC. Protein sequence: CASSFGLAGAGTQYF.

This sequence joins TRBV5-1 and TRBJ2-7; TRBD2 agrees at 14 bases. V lost 2 bases, J lost 7 bases, and 14 bases stayed unmatched. This CDR3 has 18 residues. Germline-derived CDR1 and CDR2 are SGHRS and YFSETQ. CDR3 in amino acids: CASSLYPRLAGGRYEQYF. CDR3 coding DNA: TGCGCCAGCAGCTTATACCCTAGACTAGCGGGAGGGCGTTATGAGCAGTACTTC. The full variable domain, completed using reference TRBV5-1 and TRBJ2-7, is KAGVTQTPRYLIKTRGQQVTLSCSPISGHRSVSWYQQTPGQGLQFLFEYFSETQRNKGNFPGRFSGRQFSNSRSEMNVSTLELGDSALYLCASSLYPRLAGGRYEQYFGPGTRLTVT.

The rearrangement links TRBV7-6 to TRBJ2-3; TRBD2 matches at 10 bases. The CDR3 spans 15 residues. V shed 6 bases, J shed 3 bases, and the junction held 6 bases outside the gene matches. Germline V gene lookup returns CDR1 SGHVS and CDR2 FNYEAQ. The CDR3 here is CASRPGTSVTDTQYF. DNA of the CDR3: TGTGCCAGCAGGCCCGGGACTAGCGTAACAGATACGCAGTATTTT.

The chain recombines TRBV6-2 or TRBV6-3 with TRBJ2-2, with D hard to call. CDR1 is MNHEY, CDR2 SVGEGT, per germline. V lost 2 bases, J lost 3 bases, and 4 bases lay in between. The CDR3 is 13 amino acids. The CDR3 here is CASSYTDTGELFF. CDR3 nucleotides: TGTGCCAGCAGTTACACAGACACCGGGGAGCTGTTTTTT.

This chain links TRBV30 with TRBJ1-4; D gene uncertain. V was pared by 3 bases and J by 1 base, with 12 bases between. Germline V gene data show CDR1 as GTSNPN and CDR2 as SVGIG (reference sequence). The CDR3 consists of 15 residues. In DNA, the CDR3 is TGTGCCTGGAGGCCCCCCCGGGTAACTAATGAAAAACTGTTTTTT. Residues: CAWRPPRVTNEKLFF.

The genes are TRBV7-3 and TRBJ2-2; TRBD2 agrees at 7 bases. CDR1 is SGHTA and CDR2 is FQGTGA in the germline V gene. The length of the CDR3 is 16 residues. Trimming removed 5 bases from V and 1 base from J; junction bases left unmatched: 7. In DNA form, the CDR3 reads TGTGCCAGCAGCCCGCGCGGGGGAGGGAACACCGGGGAGCTGTTTTTT. It translates to CASSPRGGGNTGELFF.

The chain is built from TRBV6-4 and TRBJ2-1; 8 nucleotides agree with TRBD1. CDR1 is MRHNA and CDR2 is SNTAGT in the germline V gene. J lost 9 bases, V lost 3 bases, and 7 bases had no gene match. The CDR3 runs 14 residues. The CDR3 region is CASSENGQGFEQFF. The CDR3, as DNA: TGTGCCAGCAGTGAAAACGGACAGGGATTTGAGCAGTTCTTC.

In DNA, the CDR3 is TGTGCCAGCAGCGTCGGGACTAGCCCCCATGAGCAGTTCTTC. It translates to CASSVGTSPHEQFF. This rearrangement joins TRBV9 to TRBJ2-1, with 9 bases lining up with TRBD2. The CDR3 is 14 residues long. V trimming: 2 bases; J trimming: 8 bases; junction bases outside the gene matches: 5. Per germline, CDR1 SGDLS and CDR2 YYNGEE.

The chain joins TRBV3-1 (or the pseudogene TRBV3-2) to TRBJ1-1, with D unresolved. Germline CDR1 is LGHDT and CDR2 is YNNKEL (reference sequence). This CDR3 has 12 residues. V lost 2 bases and J 4 bases, leaving 5 bases between the germline ends. CDR3 coding DNA: TGTGCCAGCAGCCAATCCCCCACTGAAGCTTTCTTT. As protein: CASSQSPTEAFF.

V gene TRBV2 combines with J gene TRBJ2-1, with 7 bases matching TRBD1. CDR1 and CDR2 from the germline V gene are SNHLY and FYNNEI. V was clipped by 7 bases and J by 4 bases; unmatched bases: 4. CDR3 length: 13 amino acids. The CDR3 sequence is CASNRDSYNEQFF. The CDR3 DNA sequence: TGTGCCAGCAACCGGGACAGTTACAATGAGCAGTTCTTC.

This clone is deemed medium-sized. This chain connects TRBV5-4 to TRBJ1-2, with 8 bases aligning to TRBD1. The germline CDR1 and CDR2 sequences are SGHNT and YYREEE (reference sequence). Germline trimming cut 3 bases from V and 8 bases from J; bases unmatched to any gene: 3. The CDR3 length is 12 residues. The CDR3 reads CASSWTGIGYTF. CDR3 coding DNA: TGTGCCAGCAGCTGGACAGGGATAGGCTACACCTTC.

The V gene is TRBV5-4, the J gene TRBJ1-1, with D tentatively TRBD1 (5 bases). The CDR3 consists of 14 residues. V dropped 5 bases and J dropped 8 bases, with 19 bases sitting between them. Germline loops: CDR1 SGHNT, CDR2 YYREEE (reference sequence). The CDR3 region is CASSFRDFALEAFF. The CDR3, as DNA: TGTGCCAGCAGTTTTCGGGACTTCGCCCTAGAAGCTTTCTTT.

This sequence joins TRBV28 and TRBJ1-5; D gene unclear. The V end lost 2 bases, the J end lost 0 bases, and 8 bases lay between the germline ends. Germline V gene lookup returns CDR1 MDHEN and CDR2 SYDVKM. This CDR3 has 15 amino acids. The CDR3 loop reads CASSLGRFSNQPQHF. DNA of the CDR3: TGTGCCAGCAGTTTAGGAAGATTTAGCAATCAGCCCCAGCATTTT.

The V and J genes are TRBV6-4 and TRBJ1-5; 7 positions match TRBD1. Per germline, CDR1 MRHNA and CDR2 SNTAGT. Trimming at V came to 6 bases and at J to 9 bases, leaving 11 bases not matched to a gene. This CDR3 has 14 residues. In DNA form, the CDR3 reads TGTGCCAGCAGGGGGACAGCGGGGTGGGGGCCCCAGCATTTT. Protein product: CASRGTAGWGPQHF.

The chain carries TRBV27 and TRBJ1-2, with TRBD1 as a possible D gene (5 bases). CDR1 is MNHEY, CDR2 SMNVEV, per germline (reference sequence). The CDR3 sequence is 11 residues long. Trimming left V 6 bases short and J 7 bases short, with 9 bases between. The CDR3 nucleotides are TGTGCCAGCAGGCTTGGGGCTGGCTACACCTTC. Its translation is CASRLGAGYTF.

V usage is TRBV6-5 and J usage is TRBJ1-3; D may be TRBD1 (6 bases). The V and J ends lost 0 bases and 4 bases respectively, with 13 bases between them. The CDR3 length is 16 residues. From germline, CDR1 is MNHEY and CDR2 SVGAGI. CDR3: CASSYSGGASGNTIYF. The CDR3 DNA sequence: TGTGCCAGCAGTTACTCGGGGGGCGCTTCGGGAAACACCATATATTTT.

The rearrangement links TRBV6-6 to TRBJ2-7, with 14 bases fitting TRBD2. CDR3 size: 16 residues. Looked up from germline, CDR1 is MNHNY and CDR2 is SVGAGI (reference sequence). Trimming cost V 5 bases and J 4 bases; bases outside gene matches: 7. The CDR3 nucleotides are TGTGCCAGCAGTCGATCCGGGACTAGCGGGAGTTACGAGCAGTACTTC. Its protein is CASSRSGTSGSYEQYF.